One sample yielded the 18 T cell receptor beta chains listed below, sequenced in a study of T cells in women clearing cervical HPV infection. Clones were read by immunoSEQ multiplex PCR, and TCRdb kept only the in-frame ones, dropping some. This sample contains more than 20,000 clones. Sequencing was done on a sample of blood buffy coat. These receptors came from a woman between 18 and 69 years old with a cervical HPV16 infection that either progressed to CIN3+ or cleared (not recorded which).

With regard to this clone: The missing CDR3 end, 3 residues past where the read stops, is filled in from the germline J gene. The chain joins TRBV6-2 or TRBV6-3 to TRBJ2-3, with TRBD1 as a possible D gene (6 bases). CDR3 length equals 16 residues. Germline V gene sequence: CDR1 MNHEY, CDR2 SVGEGT. This CDR3 reads CASSPPLQGKGQPQYF. CDR3 DNA, as far as it was read: TGTGCCAGCAGTCCGCCATTACAGGGCAAGGGCCAGCCG.

For this clone: Read data end 3 residues before the CDR3 end; the end is taken from the germline J gene. V and J are TRBV2 and TRBJ2-5; 10 bases are shared with TRBD2. Germline CDR1 reads SNHLY; CDR2 reads FYNNEI. The CDR3 length is 14 residues. Germline trimming cut 1 base from V and 5 bases from J; bases unmatched to any gene: 1. The CDR3 is CASSEGLAGETQYF. CDR3 bases read: TGTGCCAGCAGTGAAGGACTAGCGGGTGAGACC.

Worth noting for this clone: The missing CDR3 end, 3 residues past where the read stops, is filled in from the germline J gene. The J gene is TRBJ2-5, the V gene TRBV7-2; the D gene is possibly TRBD2 (6 bases). Germline lookup yields CDR1 SGHTA and CDR2 FQGNSA. The ends were cut back, 1 base at V and 1 base at J, with 7 bases in the middle. This CDR3 contains 14 residues. CDR3 DNA, as far as it was read: TGTGCCAGCAGCTTAGACGGGGGCCAAGAGACC. Its protein is CASSLDGGQET. The full CDR3 reads CASSLDGGQETQYF.

As to this clone: The read ends 3 residues early relative to the CDR3; the germline J gene fills the gap. This chain links TRBV19 with TRBJ2-1; 11 nucleotides match TRBD2. Germline values: CDR1 LNHDA, CDR2 SQIVND (reference sequence). The CDR3 covers 17 residues. The V and J ends lost 4 bases and 4 bases, in that order; junction bases with no gene match: 9. The CDR3 DNA, read in part, is TGTGCCAGTAGTAGTCGAGGTAGCGGGGGGGTATACAATGAG. This codes for CASSSRGSGGVYNE. The CDR3 in its entirety is CASSSRGSGGVYNEQFF.

In regard to this clone: The observed sequence ends 3 residues before the CDR3 terminus, with the missing tail filled in from the germline J gene. The rearrangement links TRBV7-9 to TRBJ2-3; 8 bases line up with TRBD2. CDR1 is SEHNR, CDR2 FQNEAQ, per germline (reference sequence). The CDR3 totals 14 residues. CDR3 DNA, as far as it was read: TGTGCCAGCAGCTTACGGGGGGGCTGGGAGACG. Amino acid sequence: CASSLRGGWET. The CDR3, in full, reads CASSLRGGWETQYF.

Note on this clone: The sequenced fragment ends 3 residues before the CDR3 boundary, so the rest is inferred from the germline J gene. The rearrangement joins TRBV20-1 to TRBJ1-1; the match to TRBD1 covers 12 bases. With 0 bases clipped from V and 5 bases from J, the junction kept 10 bases outside the gene matches. The germline V gene encodes CDR1 DFQATT and CDR2 SNEGSKA (reference sequence). The length of the CDR3 is 17 residues. This CDR3 reads CSARDKPGQGAGTEAFF. The CDR3 bases that were read are TGCAGTGCTAGAGACAAACCGGGACAGGGGGCTGGTACTGAA.

With respect to this clone: The read ends 3 residues early relative to the CDR3; the germline J gene fills the gap. V and J are TRBV7-3 and TRBJ2-1, with 12 bases identical to TRBD2. The CDR3 covers 17 residues. Germline V gene sequence: CDR1 SGHTA, CDR2 FQGTGA. The J segment lost 0 bases and the V segment lost 3 bases, leaving 3 bases of the junction unmatched. CDR3 amino acids: CASSFLAGGSSYNEQFF. Partial CDR3 DNA: TGTGCCAGCAGCTTTCTAGCGGGAGGGAGCTCCTACAATGAG.

Comments on this clone: The CDR3 end falls 3 residues outside the read, so it is completed with the germline J gene. V usage is TRBV6-1 and J usage is TRBJ1-6, with 7 bases matching TRBD1. The germline V gene has CDR1 MNHNS and CDR2 SASEGT. V was pared by 4 bases and J by 8 bases, with 2 bases of the junction left unmatched. The CDR3 runs 13 residues. The part of the CDR3 DNA that was read is TGTGCCAGCAGTGCCGGGACAGATTCACCC. This encodes CASSAGTDSP. The whole CDR3 protein is CASSAGTDSPLHF.

Comment on this clone: Read data end 3 residues before the CDR3 end; the end is taken from the germline J gene. The J gene is TRBJ1-2, the V gene TRBV20-1; D gene ambiguous. Per the germline V gene, CDR1 is DFQATT and CDR2 is SNEGSKA (reference sequence). Trimming pared 5 bases from V and 3 bases from J, leaving 10 bases between. This CDR3 has 12 residues. The sequenced part of the CDR3 DNA is TGCAGTGCTGCGGGGAGGTACTATGGC. As protein: CSAAGRYYG. The complete CDR3 reads CSAAGRYYGYTF.

Notes on this clone: The read ends 3 residues early relative to the CDR3; the germline J gene fills the gap. The chain combines TRBV20-1 with TRBJ2-7; 9 bases line up with TRBD2. Per the germline V gene, CDR1 is DFQATT and CDR2 is SNEGSKA (reference sequence). The CDR3 is 14 amino acids. The trim removed 1 base at V and 0 bases at J, leaving 1 base unmatched. CDR3: CSARGSGGSYEQYF. The covered CDR3 bases are TGCAGTGCTAGAGGTAGCGGGGGCTCCTACGAG.

With regard to this clone: The sequenced fragment ends 3 residues before the CDR3 boundary, so the rest is inferred from the germline J gene. Other DNA sequences in the sample encode the same CDR3. The V and J genes are TRBV2 and TRBJ1-1; 7 bases align to TRBD1. Looked up from germline, CDR1 is SNHLY and CDR2 is FYNNEI. The CDR3 has 11 residues. The CDR3 DNA, read in part, is TGTGCCAGCAGTGGGGACAGTGAG. Its protein is CASSGDSE. In full, the CDR3 is CASSGDSEAFF. Looking up the rest from reference TRBV2 and TRBJ1-1 gives the full variable domain: EPEVTQTPSHQVTQMGQEVILRCVPISNHLYFYWYRQILGQKVEFLVSFYNNEISEKSEIFDDQFSVERPDGSNFTLKIRSTKLEDSAMYFCASSGDSEAFFGQGTRLTVV.

Note on this clone: A junction end diverges from the germline sequence, so it may reflect a read error. The read gets to within 3 residues of the CDR3 end, and the germline J gene fills in the rest. The chain uses TRBV6-1 and TRBJ2-3; 11 bases agree with TRBD1. The germline CDR1 and CDR2 sequences are MNHNS and SASEGT. The CDR3 sequence is 16 residues long. This CDR3 is CARSEARTGGADTQYF. The CDR3 bases that were read are TGTGCCCGCAGTGAAGCGCGGACAGGGGGCGCTGATACG.

For this clone: Coverage ceases 3 residues before the CDR3 finishes, and the germline J gene fills in the end. This chain uses TRBV18 with TRBJ2-7, with 9 bases lining up with TRBD1. V trimming: 6 bases; J trimming: 6 bases; junction bases outside the gene matches: 9. The CDR3 extends over 14 amino acids. CDR1 and CDR2 from the germline V gene are KGHSH and LQKENI. The part of the CDR3 DNA that was read is TGTGCCAGCTCGGGGCCGGGACAGGGAGGCGAG. It translates to CASSGPGQGGE. The CDR3, in full, reads CASSGPGQGGEQYF.

With respect to this clone: Coverage ceases 3 residues before the CDR3 finishes, and the germline J gene fills in the end. The V call is TRBV18, the J call TRBJ2-2; 7 positions agree with TRBD1. The V gene's germline CDR1 is KGHSH and CDR2 LQKENI. The CDR3 has 15 residues. The part of the CDR3 DNA that was read is TGTGCCAGCTCACCTGTCCAGGGGGTAAAAGAAAAG. The encoded protein is CASSPVQGVKEK. The CDR3 reads in full as CASSPVQGVKEKLFF.

Of note for this clone: The read falls 3 residues short of the CDR3 end, and the missing part is taken from the germline J gene. The gene calls are TRBV19 and TRBJ1-1; 12 bases line up with TRBD1. CDR3 length: 18 residues. CDR1 is LNHDA, CDR2 SQIVND, per germline (reference sequence). V shed 3 bases and J 0 bases; nucleotides not matched to a gene: 8. The CDR3 DNA, read in part, is TGTGCCAGTAGTATCCCGGGACAGGGGGCCGGGATGAACACTGAA. Translating it yields CASSIPGQGAGMNTE. The whole CDR3 protein is CASSIPGQGAGMNTEAFF.

On this clone: The CDR3 is cut off 3 residues early in the read; its end comes from the germline J gene. The chain couples TRBV2 to TRBJ2-1, with D tentatively TRBD1 (6 bases). This CDR3 region has 17 residues. Germline CDR1 is SNHLY and CDR2 is FYNNEI. V dropped 6 bases and J dropped 0 bases, with 18 bases sitting between them. This CDR3 is CASRLMRQAVSYNEQFF. CDR3 bases read: TGTGCCAGCAGACTGATGCGACAGGCTGTCTCCTACAATGAG.

As to this clone: The read halts 3 residues ahead of the CDR3 end, with the missing end drawn from the germline J gene. The V gene is TRBV28, the J gene TRBJ2-4, with 7 bases fitting TRBD2. This CDR3 has 13 amino acids. V gave up 3 bases and J gave up 8 bases; unmatched junction bases: 4. The germline gives CDR1 MDHEN, CDR2 SYDVKM. Partial CDR3 DNA: TGTGCCAGCAGTTTGGGGGGGACGGACATT. Its protein is CASSLGGTDI. The whole CDR3 sequence reads CASSLGGTDIQYF.

The CDR3 region is CASSVDTGYEQYF. The sequenced part of the CDR3 DNA is TGTGCCAGCAGCGTGGATACAGGGTACGAG. The gene calls are TRBV9 and TRBJ2-7, with TRBD1 as a possible D gene (6 bases). The CDR3 is cut off 3 residues early in the read; its end comes from the germline J gene. CDR1 and CDR2 (germline): SGDLS, YYNGEE. V was pared by 2 bases and J by 4 bases, with 10 bases between. The CDR3 loop spans 13 amino acids.